This record concerns one TCR beta chain sequence. Its target is not known. This record belongs to a study of cytomegalovirus exposure and HLA in healthy donors. Overall study findings and caveats: Three CMV-associated chains proved CMV antigen-specific in vitro. A cluster of highly shared sequence variants was likely a sequencing artifact.

The CDR3 sequence is 14 residues long. Trimming took 1 base from V and 7 from J; bases not matched to a gene: 6. Germline V CDR1 and CDR2: SGHDN, FVKESK. Among the donors, all were healthy bone marrow donors. The study ran its PCR with 60 Vbeta and 13 Jbeta primers. Measured with immunoSEQ multiplex PCR; TCRdb has only the in-frame clones, and not every one. The sample totals 35,000 to 45,000 clones. This receptor was obtained from a male donor in good health and CMV-seronegative. Sequencing input: PBMCs. V and J are TRBV14 and TRBJ1-2; 7 bases fit TRBD1. The CDR3 reads CASSQVAGGSGYTF. The DNA for the CDR3 is TGTGCCAGCAGCCAAGTGGCAGGGGGAAGTGGCTACACCTTC.